The source of this T cell receptor beta chain is a study of cytomegalovirus exposure and HLA in healthy donors. The PCR used 60 Vbeta and 13 Jbeta primers. Clones were sequenced by immunoSEQ multiplex PCR, and TCRdb holds only the in-frame ones, with some missing. This table has about 170,000 clones, roughly four fifths appearing once. Study results and limitations: Under in vitro conditions, a few CMV-associated chains were confirmed as specific for CMV antigens. A highly shared variant cluster was judged a likely technical artifact. V- and J-gene trimming in TCR beta was tied to a missense DCLRE1C variant by an analysis performed later. By a later analysis, the bulk of CMV-associated TCR beta chains appeared HLA-restricted.

With respect to this clone: As yet, its antigen is unknown.

CDR1 is LGHNA and CDR2 is YNFKEQ in the germline V gene. The CDR3 is 15 amino acids. Trimming removed 3 bases at V and 0 bases at J, with 8 bases between. The chain uses TRBV4-2 and TRBJ2-2; D is possibly TRBD1 (5 bases). This TCR came from a female donor in good health and CMV-seronegative. Sequencing input: PBMCs. The CDR3 DNA reads as TGTGCCAGCAGCCAGGAGACAGCGAACACCGGGGAGCTGTTTTTT. It codes for CASSQETANTGELFF.